The 26 T cell receptor beta chains below all came from one sample that was sequenced in a study of low-dose radiotherapy and immunotherapy resistance in tumors (dated 2022 in TCRdb). Read against the paper, the sample's time point label means: before trial treatment. Data came from an Illumina HiSeq 2500. First-strand cDNA was synthesized with Superscript III and a set of TRAV- and TRBV-specific primers, covering both TCRalpha and TCRbeta chains. TCRs were amplified for about 18 PCR cycles with Phusion, using a constant-region primer paired with the adapter attached to the V primers. TCRdb trimmed public reads at Q25 via fastp, called clones via MiXCR and kept in-frame beta chains. Identical CDR3 protein sequences are pooled into one entry, listed with their most common genes and DNA. The sample table records tens of thousands of distinct CDR3 sequences; around 30% of these occur just once. Approximately 10% of the sample is in the top ten clones.

Sample: PBMCs, taken before treatment. Receptor source: a female donor with ovarian cancer.

There are many counts of this clonotype. This chain links TRBV20-1 with TRBJ2-1; D assignment may be TRBD1 or TRBD2 (5 bases each). CDR3 length equals 15 residues. V gave up 0 bases and J gave up 7 bases, with 16 bases separating them. Germline V gives CDR1 DFQATT, CDR2 SNEGSKA (reference sequence). The CDR3 region is CSARDPTTPGNEQFF. For the CDR3, the DNA is TGCAGTGCTAGAGATCCGACTACACCAGGGAATGAGCAGTTCTTC.

With respect to this clonotype: A far larger clone is one base from this, pointing to a likely read error. J is TRBJ1-5 and V is TRBV6-5, with a weak D call TRBD1 (5 bases). V gave up 4 bases and J gave up 6 bases, with 16 bases separating them. The CDR3 totals 15 residues. The germline V gene encodes CDR1 MNHEY and CDR2 SVGAGI. Here the CDR3 reads CASSLPTGGGQPQHF. CDR3 nucleotides: TGTGCCAGCAGTTTACCCACGGGGGGTGGTCAGCCCCAGCATTTT.

The sample holds many counts of this clonotype. The chain has TRBV24-1 and TRBJ1-2; D gene ambiguous. Trimming shortened V by 4 bases and J by 2 bases, and 13 bases separated the two germline ends. This CDR3 has 15 amino acids. CDR1 is KGHDR and CDR2 is SFDVKD in the germline V gene. This CDR3 reads CATSDPTDGNYGYTF. The CDR3 DNA follows: TGTGCCACCAGTGACCCGACGGACGGGAACTATGGCTACACCTTC.

Turning to this clonotype: This is likely an artifact of a read error, given a far larger clone one base away. This chain uses TRBV6-1 with TRBJ1-5, with a weak D call TRBD1 (5 bases). The germline gives CDR1 MNHNS, CDR2 SASEGT. The ends were cut back, 3 bases at V and 3 bases at J, with 9 bases in the middle. The CDR3 has 14 residues. CDR3: CASSDDRLNQPQHF. The CDR3, as DNA: TGTGCCAGCAGTGACGACAGACTCAATCAGCCCCAGCATTTT.

In this sample, this clonotype turned up many times. The chain uses TRBV9 and TRBJ2-7; no definite D call. The CDR3 is made up of 13 amino acids. Germline values: CDR1 SGDLS, CDR2 YYNGEE. V was clipped by 1 base and J by 5 bases, with 10 bases between them. The CDR3: CASSVSQANEQYF. The CDR3 nucleotides read TGTGCCAGCAGCGTAAGTCAGGCGAACGAGCAGTACTTC.

A remark on this clonotype: A read error likely explains this, since a far larger clone differs by one base. The chain joins TRBV6-2 or TRBV6-3 to TRBJ2-1; 7 bases agree with TRBD2. The germline V gene has CDR1 MNHEY and CDR2 SVGEGT. This CDR3 region has 15 residues. V was clipped by 5 bases and J by 10 bases; unmatched bases: 14. In nucleotides, the CDR3 is TGTGCCAGCAGTACCGCCGGGACTACCCGGGGGGAGCAGTTCTTC. Translated: CASSTAGTTRGEQFF.

This clonotype was detected many times. The gene calls are TRBV2 and TRBJ1-1, with a weak D call TRBD1 (5 bases). This CDR3 has 14 residues. The V end was cut by 4 bases, the J end by 6 bases, with 15 bases between. The V gene's germline CDR1 is SNHLY and CDR2 FYNNEI. This chain's CDR3 is CASSGRGRGAEAFF. The CDR3 DNA reads TGTGCCAGCAGTGGACGGGGCCGGGGAGCTGAAGCTTTCTTT. The complete variable domain, with remaining parts taken from reference TRBV2 and TRBJ1-1, reads EPEVTQTPSHQVTQMGQEVILRCVPISNHLYFYWYRQILGQKVEFLVSFYNNEISEKSEIFDDQFSVERPDGSNFTLKIRSTKLEDSAMYFCASSGRGRGAEAFFGQGTRLTVV.

This clonotype appeared a few times. The chain uses TRBV5-1 and TRBJ1-2; tentative D call: TRBD1 (6 bases). Germline V lookup: CDR1 SGHRS, CDR2 YFSETQ. There are 14 residues in the CDR3. V was shortened by 5 bases and J by 5 bases, with 16 bases between the two germline ends. The DNA of the CDR3 is TGCGCCAGCAGTCCACAACAGGGCCCTTATGGCTACACCTTC. Translated, it gives CASSPQQGPYGYTF.

This clonotype was found many times. The chain employs TRBV6-2 or TRBV6-3 and TRBJ2-1; 7 nucleotides align to TRBD2. Losses at the gene ends were 5 bases for V and 8 bases for J; bases not matched to a gene: 15. Germline CDR1 and CDR2: MNHEY and SVGEGT. CDR3 size: 16 residues. Here the CDR3 reads CASSAVGGGRGDEQFF. The CDR3 DNA reads as TGTGCCAGCAGTGCCGTTGGGGGGGGGAGAGGGGATGAGCAGTTCTTC.

This clonotype appeared many times. The V gene is TRBV19, the J gene TRBJ2-7; D might be TRBD1 or TRBD2, each matching 5 bases. Germline-derived CDR1 and CDR2 are LNHDA and SQIVND (reference sequence). The V and J ends lost 5 bases and 3 bases respectively, with 14 bases between them. The CDR3 extends over 14 amino acids. The CDR3 DNA reads TGTGCCAGTAGTCTCGCCGGGACCCTCTACGAGCAGTACTTC. It specifies CASSLAGTLYEQYF.

This clonotype showed up many times. The genes are TRBV10-3 and TRBJ2-7; possibly TRBD2 for D (5 bases). The V gene's germline CDR1 is ENHRY and CDR2 SYGVKD. This CDR3 has 15 residues. Trimming took 4 bases from V and 2 from J, leaving 15 bases between them. The CDR3 bases are TGTGCCATCAGTGCCACTGGTCGGGGAGCCTACGAGCAGTACTTC. This translates into CAISATGRGAYEQYF.

The V call is TRBV4-2, the J call TRBJ1-3, with D perhaps matching TRBD1 (6 bases). In germline, CDR1 is LGHNA, CDR2 YNFKEQ. The CDR3 spans 15 residues. The V end was cut by 0 bases, the J end by 7 bases, with 13 bases between. CDR3 in amino acids: CASSQDPRGRNTIYF. The CDR3 nucleotides are TGTGCCAGCAGCCAAGACCCCAGGGGTCGGAACACCATATATTTT.

This clonotype was seen ten or more times. This chain uses TRBV7-9 with TRBJ1-6; 9 bases fit TRBD1. The V and J ends lost 5 bases and 10 bases, in that order; junction bases with no gene match: 12. CDR3 size: 16 residues. Germline V lookup: CDR1 SEHNR, CDR2 FQNEAQ (reference sequence). CDR3 region: CASSPPGTGNGSPLHF. CDR3 bases: TGTGCCAGCAGCCCTCCAGGGACAGGGAATGGATCACCCCTCCACTTT.

This clonotype was counted a few times. The chain links TRBV28 to TRBJ2-7; D gene uncertain. V was shortened by 6 bases and J by 3 bases, with 15 bases between the two germline ends. The CDR3 is made up of 14 amino acids. The germline V gene has CDR1 MDHEN and CDR2 SYDVKM. The CDR3 sequence is CASSLRRSLYEQYF. CDR3 coding DNA: TGTGCCAGCAGCCTACGAAGGAGCCTCTACGAGCAGTACTTC.

The table lists this clonotype with many counts. The chain links TRBV20-1 to TRBJ2-3, with 9 bases that match TRBD1. The J segment lost 4 bases and the V segment lost 2 bases, leaving 7 bases of the junction unmatched. The CDR3 runs to 15 residues. The V gene's germline CDR1 is DFQATT and CDR2 SNEGSKA (reference sequence). DNA of the CDR3: TGCAGTGCTAGACTCGGACAGGGGATTTCAGATACGCAGTATTTT. Residues: CSARLGQGISDTQYF.

The rearrangement joins TRBV4-1 to TRBJ1-5; perhaps TRBD1 as D (6 bases). This CDR3 has 16 amino acids. Trimming took off 4 bases at V and 2 bases at J, with 15 bases between the two ends. Germline V lookup: CDR1 MGHRA, CDR2 YSYEKL. CDR3 sequence reads: CASSPATGTGNQPQHF. DNA of the CDR3: TGCGCCAGCAGCCCAGCAACAGGGACTGGCAATCAGCCCCAGCATTTT.

The J gene is TRBJ1-1, the V gene TRBV28; D gene ambiguous. The length of the CDR3 is 11 residues. V dropped 3 bases and J dropped 12 bases, with 11 bases sitting between them. In germline, CDR1 is MDHEN, CDR2 SYDVKM. The CDR3 region has the DNA TGTGCCAGCAGTTTGACGGCCCGTACTTTCTTT. Translated: CASSLTARTFF.

The chain combines TRBV5-1 with TRBJ2-1; 9 bases fit TRBD2. The ends lost 4 bases at V and 5 bases at J; junction bases unmatched: 10. Germline CDR1 SGHRS, CDR2 YFSETQ. CDR3 length equals 16 residues. The DNA of the CDR3 is TGCGCCAGCAGCCAACCCCTAGCGGGGAAAAACAATGAGCAGTTCTTC. Encoded protein: CASSQPLAGKNNEQFF.

This clonotype was seen ten or more times. This chain joins TRBV7-9 and TRBJ1-2, with D hard to call. V was shortened by 4 bases and J by 5 bases, with 5 bases between the two germline ends. CDR1 and CDR2 from the germline V gene are SEHNR and FQNEAQ (reference sequence). The CDR3 extends over 11 amino acids. Here the CDR3 reads CASSSSYGYTF. Written as DNA, the CDR3 is TGTGCCAGCAGCTCGTCGTATGGCTACACCTTC.

There are many counts of this clonotype. The chain recombines TRBV28 with TRBJ1-5; D is unresolved. Looked up from germline, CDR1 is MDHEN and CDR2 is SYDVKM. V dropped 9 bases and J dropped 7 bases, with 16 bases sitting between them. The CDR3 has 13 residues. Here the CDR3 reads CARDDGEGQPQHF. DNA for the CDR3: TGTGCCAGAGACGATGGGGAGGGCCAGCCCCAGCATTTT. Drawing the rest from reference TRBV28 and TRBJ1-5, the complete variable domain is DVKVTQSSRYLVKRTGEKVFLECVQDMDHENMFWYRQDPGLGLRLIYFSYDVKMKEKGDIPEGYSVSREKKERFSLILESASTNQTSMYLCARDDGEGQPQHFGDGTRLSIL.

This clonotype occurred many times. This chain joins TRBV7-9 and TRBJ2-1; TRBD1 or TRBD2 may be the D gene (5 bases each). The CDR3 has 18 amino acids. The V and J ends lost 0 bases and 5 bases respectively, with 20 bases between them. Germline CDR1 reads SEHNR; CDR2 reads FQNEAQ (reference sequence). CDR3 in amino acids: CASSLAVAQWGRDNEQFF. The CDR3 DNA follows: TGTGCCAGCAGCTTAGCAGTAGCGCAATGGGGGAGAGACAATGAGCAGTTCTTC.

This clonotype has more than one count but fewer than ten. This likely traces to a read error, being one base from a far larger clone. V and J are TRBV24-1 and TRBJ2-5, with D maybe TRBD2 (5 bases). This CDR3 has 13 amino acids. V lost 4 bases, J lost 11 bases, and 16 bases lay in between. Germline loops: CDR1 KGHDR, CDR2 SFDVKD. The CDR3 region is CATSDPGRDEQYF. The DNA of the CDR3 is TGTGCCACCAGTGACCCCGGACGGGATGAGCAGTACTTC.

In its sample, this clonotype was seen many times. V gene TRBV29-1 combines with J gene TRBJ2-1; D not resolved. CDR1 SQVTM and CDR2 ANQGSEA come from the germline V gene. The CDR3 extends over 13 amino acids. The CDR3 protein is CSNRLYDYNEQFF. In DNA form, the CDR3 reads TGCAGTAATCGGCTTTATGACTACAATGAGCAGTTCTTC.

This clonotype was seen once. V gene TRBV20-1 combines with J gene TRBJ1-5; 9 bases are a match to TRBD1. The J segment lost 0 bases and the V segment lost 6 bases, leaving 12 bases of the junction unmatched. Germline assignment: CDR1 DFQATT and CDR2 SNEGSKA (reference sequence). The CDR3 has 17 amino acids. The CDR3 DNA sequence: TGCAGTGCCCAGCTCGGGACAGGGCCGTATAGCAATCAGCCCCAGCATTTT. Translated: CSAQLGTGPYSNQPQHF.

A remark on this clonotype: It differs at one base from a far larger clone, so likely a read error. The V and J genes are TRBV6-2 or TRBV6-3 and TRBJ2-1; D remains unclear. The CDR3 consists of 14 residues. The V gene's germline CDR1 is MNHEY and CDR2 SVGEGT. The ends were cut back, 4 bases at V and 4 bases at J, with 11 bases in the middle. In DNA form, the CDR3 reads TGTGCCAGCAGTTTAGGAGTGGAATACAATGAGCAGTTCTTC. Encoded protein: CASSLGVEYNEQFF.

This clonotype was counted a few times. The chain employs TRBV11-3 and TRBJ2-3, with 13 bases lining up with TRBD2. The CDR3 loop spans 17 amino acids. Germline CDR1 SGHNT, CDR2 YENEEA. J was trimmed by 6 bases and V by 5 bases; bases with no gene match: 11. Here the CDR3 reads CASSLRTSGSGGDTQYF. CDR3 DNA: TGTGCCAGCAGCCTACGGACTAGCGGGAGTGGTGGGGATACGCAGTATTTT. Complete variable domain (other parts from reference TRBV11-3 and TRBJ2-3): EAGVVQSPRYKIIEKKQPVAFWCNPISGHNTLYWYLQNLGQGPELLIRYENEEAVDDSQLPKDRFSAERLKGVDSTLKIQPAELGDSAVYLCASSLRTSGSGGDTQYFGPGTRLTVL.